Following are 26 T cell receptor beta chains from one sample sequenced in a study of a mutant IDH1 vaccine in newly diagnosed glioma. Stated time point: baseline, week 1 (first vaccination visit). This sample's treatment: pre-vaccination baseline after standard-of-care therapy. Sequencing was performed with immunoSEQ multiplex PCR; in TCRdb, only in-frame clones are kept and a portion is missing. The table records around 33,000 clones, 80% to 85% of them present only once. Sequences were derived from peripheral blood mononuclear cells (PBMCs), sampled from a glioma patient treated with radiotherapy, temozolomide or both. The receptors derive from a man aged 50 to 60 with glioma. Some clones in this sample may be carry-over from other donors' samples.

The gene calls are TRBV11-2 and TRBJ2-7; maybe TRBD2 (5 bases). The germline V gene has CDR1 SGHAT and CDR2 FQNNGV. V was clipped by 3 bases and J by 0 bases, with 12 bases between them. The length of the CDR3 is 15 residues. CDR3 DNA: TGTGCCAGCAGCTTGGGGAGATATTCCTCCTACGAGCAGTACTTC. Protein product: CASSLGRYSSYEQYF.

The chain links TRBV5-8 to TRBJ2-3; 11 bases match TRBD2. Germline-derived CDR1 and CDR2 are SGHTS and YDEGEE. The V gene end was trimmed by 0 bases and the J gene end by 2 bases; junction bases not matched to a gene: 2. The CDR3 sequence is 16 residues long. The CDR3 sequence is CASSLGLAGFTDTQYF. The CDR3 DNA reads TGTGCCAGCAGCTTGGGACTAGCGGGATTCACAGATACGCAGTATTTT.

The chain combines TRBV19 with TRBJ2-5; TRBD2 matches 9 bases. The CDR3 covers 14 residues. CDR1 is LNHDA and CDR2 is SQIVND in the germline V gene (reference sequence). Germline trimming cut 2 bases from V and 5 bases from J; bases unmatched to any gene: 3. In nucleotides, the CDR3 is TGTGCCAGTAGTATAAGTACTAGCGGGGAGACCCAGTACTTC. It encodes CASSISTSGETQYF.

The genes are TRBV18 and TRBJ1-2; tentatively, D is TRBD1 (5 bases). The ends were cut back, 4 bases at V and 8 bases at J, with 17 bases in the middle. The CDR3 consists of 14 residues. Germline values: CDR1 KGHSH, CDR2 LQKENI. CDR3 DNA: TGTGCCAGCTCACAAGACAGTCCCCTTTTCGGCTACACCTTC. This codes for CASSQDSPLFGYTF.

This chain links TRBV4-3 with TRBJ1-1; a possible D gene is TRBD1 (6 bases). The CDR3 sequence is 15 residues long. Germline-derived CDR1 and CDR2 are LGHNA and YSLEER. Trimming removed 3 bases at V and 0 bases at J, with 11 bases between. The CDR3: CASSQQQGLNTEAFF. In DNA, the CDR3 is TGCGCCAGCAGCCAGCAACAGGGCCTGAACACTGAAGCTTTCTTT.

The chain carries TRBV2 and TRBJ2-7, with 9 bases matching TRBD1. The CDR3 spans 17 residues. With V trimmed by 5 bases and J by 1 base, 12 bases remained unmatched. CDR1 is SNHLY and CDR2 is FYNNEI in the germline V gene. CDR3 DNA sequence: TGTGCCAGCAGTCCGGGGGGTGGGGACAGGGAGTCCTACGAGCAGTACTTC. It codes for CASSPGGGDRESYEQYF.

This clone was found a few times. This sequence joins TRBV19 and TRBJ1-4, with 9 nucleotides matching TRBD1. Germline trimming cut 4 bases from V and 9 bases from J; bases unmatched to any gene: 3. CDR1 LNHDA and CDR2 SQIVND come from the germline V gene (reference sequence). This CDR3 region has 13 residues. The CDR3, as DNA: TGTGCCAGTAGTACGGACAGGGGTCAAAAACTGTTTTTT. Translation gives CASSTDRGQKLFF.

This rearrangement joins TRBV2 to TRBJ2-5, with D possibly being TRBD2 (6 bases). V lost 11 bases and J lost 3, with 16 bases in between. In germline, CDR1 is SNHLY, CDR2 FYNNEI. This CDR3 spans 13 amino acids. This CDR3 reads CALGWDFEETQYF. Written as DNA, the CDR3 is TGTGCCTTGGGCTGGGACTTCGAAGAGACCCAGTACTTC.

This clone was observed once. This chain uses TRBV13 with TRBJ2-5, with D perhaps matching TRBD1 (6 bases). CDR1 is PRHDT and CDR2 is FYEKMQ in the germline V gene (reference sequence). Deletions cut 3 bases from V and 4 bases from J, with 15 bases between. The CDR3 sequence is 15 residues long. The CDR3 DNA reads TGTGCCAGCAGCTTTTTAGGACAGACCGGAGAGACCCAGTACTTC. This translates into CASSFLGQTGETQYF.

The chain uses TRBV5-1 and TRBJ1-2, with a possible D match to TRBD1 (6 bases). This CDR3 is 14 amino acids long. Germline CDR1 and CDR2: SGHRS and YFSETQ. Deletions cut 4 bases from V and 8 bases from J, with 18 bases between. CDR3: CASSRGQAGDGYTF. CDR3 nucleotides: TGCGCCAGCAGCCGGGGACAAGCTGGGGACGGCTACACCTTC.

The chain links TRBV10-3 to TRBJ2-2, with 7 bases identical to TRBD1. Germline lookup yields CDR1 ENHRY and CDR2 SYGVKD. The CDR3 runs to 14 residues. V lost 10 bases and J lost 0; bases outside the gene matches: 5. The CDR3 DNA sequence: TGTGCCACCCTGGGGACAGCGAACACCGGGGAGCTGTTTTTT. Encoded protein: CATLGTANTGELFF.

This chain joins TRBV7-9 and TRBJ1-1; D is unclear. The CDR3 totals 15 residues. The V and J ends lost 5 bases and 0 bases respectively, with 13 bases between them. The germline gives CDR1 SEHNR, CDR2 FQNEAQ (reference sequence). The CDR3 region has the DNA TGTGCCAGCAGCCAAGCAAGGGCCGTGAACACTGAAGCTTTCTTT. This encodes CASSQARAVNTEAFF.

The chain couples TRBV7-9 to TRBJ2-6, with 9 bases that match TRBD2. Germline V lookup: CDR1 SEHNR, CDR2 FQNEAQ (reference sequence). The V and J ends lost 2 bases and 0 bases, in that order; junction bases with no gene match: 5. The length of the CDR3 is 18 residues. CDR3 DNA sequence: TGTGCCAGCAGCTTACGCCCTAGCGGGGACTCTGGGGCCAACGTCCTGACTTTC. The encoded protein is CASSLRPSGDSGANVLTF.

This chain joins TRBV9 and TRBJ2-2; D unclear. The CDR3 is 14 residues long. Germline V lookup: CDR1 SGDLS, CDR2 YYNGEE. Trimming left V 0 bases short and J 1 base short, with 4 bases between. CDR3 bases: TGTGCCAGCAGCGTAGATGGGAACACCGGGGAGCTGTTTTTT. Amino acid sequence: CASSVDGNTGELFF.

V and J are TRBV27 and TRBJ2-7; possible D gene TRBD1, 6 bases. Deletions cut 5 bases from V and 3 bases from J, with 11 bases between. Germline V gene lookup returns CDR1 MNHEY and CDR2 SMNVEV (reference sequence). The CDR3 sequence is 13 residues long. The CDR3: CASSMTGGYEQYF. The CDR3 DNA is TGTGCCAGCAGTATGACAGGTGGCTACGAGCAGTACTTC.

This chain connects TRBV30 to TRBJ1-1, with a possible D match to TRBD1 (6 bases). This CDR3 is built from 14 residues. Germline loops: CDR1 GTSNPN, CDR2 SVGIG (reference sequence). V lost 0 bases and J lost 4, with 12 bases in between. This CDR3 is CAWSVGGGVTEAFF. Written as DNA, the CDR3 is TGTGCCTGGAGTGTAGGGGGAGGGGTCACTGAAGCTTTCTTT.

This chain uses TRBV5-4 with TRBJ2-2; weak D call: TRBD1 (6 bases). Trimming left V 4 bases short and J 4 bases short, with 11 bases between. The CDR3 is 14 amino acids. The germline CDR1 and CDR2 sequences are SGHNT and YYREEE (reference sequence). DNA for the CDR3: TGTGCCAGCAGCCAGTCGGACAGCACCGGGGAGCTGTTTTTT. Protein sequence: CASSQSDSTGELFF.

In its sample, this clone was seen once. The chain links TRBV14 to TRBJ2-1; D not resolved. Trimming took off 4 bases at V and 7 bases at J, with 14 bases between the two ends. The germline CDR1 and CDR2 sequences are SGHDN and FVKESK. This CDR3 has 14 residues. Here the CDR3 DNA reads TGTGCCAGCAGCCCTCAGGCCCTAGTAAATGAGCAGTTCTTC. Encoded protein: CASSPQALVNEQFF. The variable domain in full, with the rest retrieved from reference TRBV14 and TRBJ2-1, is EAGVTQFPSHSVIEKGQTVTLRCDPISGHDNLYWYRRVMGKEIKFLLHFVKESKQDESGMPNNRFLAERTGGTYSTLKVQPAELEDSGVYFCASSPQALVNEQFFGPGTRLTVL.

The J gene is TRBJ2-3, the V gene TRBV14; the D gene could be TRBD1 or TRBD2 (5 bases each). The V and J ends lost 3 bases and 9 bases respectively, with 13 bases between them. Looked up from germline, CDR1 is SGHDN and CDR2 is FVKESK. This CDR3 contains 13 residues. CDR3 residues: CASSQTLGTTQYF. In DNA, the CDR3 is TGTGCCAGCAGCCAGACCCTCGGGACGACGCAGTATTTT. The entire variable domain, with the rest obtained from reference TRBV14 and TRBJ2-3, is as follows: EAGVTQFPSHSVIEKGQTVTLRCDPISGHDNLYWYRRVMGKEIKFLLHFVKESKQDESGMPNNRFLAERTGGTYSTLKVQPAELEDSGVYFCASSQTLGTTQYFGPGTRLTVL.

The rearrangement links TRBV7-6 to TRBJ1-5; possibly TRBD1 for D (5 bases). Germline V gene sequence: CDR1 SGHVS, CDR2 FNYEAQ. V was clipped by 5 bases and J by 6 bases, with 17 bases between them. This CDR3 spans 15 amino acids. The CDR3 is CASSDGGGATQPQHF. The CDR3 nucleotides read TGTGCCAGCAGCGACGGTGGAGGGGCGACTCAGCCCCAGCATTTT.

The chain has TRBV7-2 and TRBJ2-3; possibly TRBD1 for D (5 bases). The V end was cut by 6 bases, the J end by 0 bases, with 16 bases between. The CDR3 extends over 16 amino acids. Germline V gene data show CDR1 as SGHTA and CDR2 as FQGNSA. In DNA, the CDR3 is TGTGCCAGCAGTTCACCACAGGTTCCTAGCACAGATACGCAGTATTTT. Translated, it gives CASSSPQVPSTDTQYF. Variable domain in full (rest from reference TRBV7-2 and TRBJ2-3): GAGVSQSPSNKVTEKGKDVELRCDPISGHTALYWYRQSLGQGLEFLIYFQGNSAPDKSGLPSDRFSAERTGGSVSTLTIQRTQQEDSAVYLCASSSPQVPSTDTQYFGPGTRLTVL.

The rearrangement uses TRBV5-1 and TRBJ2-7; TRBD2 agrees at 10 bases. V was clipped by 2 bases and J by 5 bases; unmatched bases: 7. The CDR3 is made up of 15 amino acids. Germline lookup yields CDR1 SGHRS and CDR2 YFSETQ. CDR3 bases: TGCGCCAGCAGCTTTGGACTAGCGGACACAGACGAGCAGTACTTC. Translated, it gives CASSFGLADTDEQYF.

The V gene is TRBV2, the J gene TRBJ2-1; TRBD2 matches 15 bases. CDR1 and CDR2 (germline): SNHLY, FYNNEI. V lost 8 bases and J lost 7; bases outside the gene matches: 9. CDR3 size: 16 residues. The CDR3 bases are TGTGCCAGCGCAGGGACTAGCGGGGGGAACCCTAATGAGCAGTTCTTC. It translates to CASAGTSGGNPNEQFF. The full variable domain, completed using reference TRBV2 and TRBJ2-1, is EPEVTQTPSHQVTQMGQEVILRCVPISNHLYFYWYRQILGQKVEFLVSFYNNEISEKSEIFDDQFSVERPDGSNFTLKIRSTKLEDSAMYFCASAGTSGGNPNEQFFGPGTRLTVL.

This clone was detected once. The chain joins TRBV6-5 to TRBJ2-2; D possibly matches TRBD1 or TRBD2 (6 bases each). V was shortened by 6 bases and J by 2 bases, with 13 bases between the two germline ends. The CDR3 contains 15 residues. From germline, CDR1 is MNHEY and CDR2 SVGAGI. This CDR3 is CASRRGALNTGELFF. The CDR3 DNA follows: TGTGCCAGCAGGAGGGGGGCCCTAAACACCGGGGAGCTGTTTTTT.

This clone was recorded a few times. V usage is TRBV7-2 and J usage is TRBJ1-1; possible D gene TRBD1, 5 bases. CDR1 is SGHTA, CDR2 FQGNSA, per germline. This CDR3 spans 13 amino acids. The germline V and J ends were trimmed by 5 bases and 2 bases, with 9 bases remaining between them. CDR3 nucleotides: TGTGCCAGCAGCCCGGGACCAAACACTGAAGCTTTCTTT. Protein product: CASSPGPNTEAFF.

This rearrangement joins TRBV18 to TRBJ2-7, with a weak D call TRBD1 (5 bases). From germline, CDR1 is KGHSH and CDR2 LQKENI. The CDR3 is made up of 14 amino acids. V was cut by 3 bases and J by 6 bases, with 15 bases left in between. The CDR3 DNA follows: TGTGCCAGCTCACCCGACAGTGGGGCCTTCGAGCAGTACTTC. Translated: CASSPDSGAFEQYF.